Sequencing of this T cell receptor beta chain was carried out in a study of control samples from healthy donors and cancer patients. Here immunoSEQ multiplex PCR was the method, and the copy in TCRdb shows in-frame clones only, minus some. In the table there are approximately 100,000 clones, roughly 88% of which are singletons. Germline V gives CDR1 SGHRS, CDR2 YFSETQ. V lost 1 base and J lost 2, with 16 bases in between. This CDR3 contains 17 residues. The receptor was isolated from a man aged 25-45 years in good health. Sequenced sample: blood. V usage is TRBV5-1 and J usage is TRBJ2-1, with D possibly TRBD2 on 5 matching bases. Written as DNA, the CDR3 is TGCGCCAGCAGCTTGAGCGTCAGGAGCGGTCCCTACAATGAGCAGTTCTTC. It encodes CASSLSVRSGPYNEQFF.